This passage covers 10 T cell receptor beta chains from one sample sequenced in a study of Ad26.COV2.S vaccination and SARS-CoV-2 variants. The table came from immunoSEQ multiplex PCR; TCRdb's copy has only in-frame clones and leaves some out. The sample includes 500,000 or so clones, 80% to 90% of them seen just once. Treatment denoted: 19 received Ad26.COV2.S at low or high dose, single or two shots; roughly five received placebo; per-sample allocation not given. Material that was analyzed had been drawn on day 63 after the first vaccine or placebo injection. Material: peripheral blood, obtained in a trial of Ad26.COV2.S vaccine versus placebo. Receptors originate from a person between 18 and 60 years old who received the Ad26.COV2.S COVID-19 vaccine or a placebo.

This chain uses TRBV18 with TRBJ2-5, with D uncertain. V lost 3 bases, J lost 1 base, and 9 bases lay in between. Germline V gene lookup returns CDR1 KGHSH and CDR2 LQKENI. This CDR3 has 14 amino acids. The CDR3 reads CASSPPSFQETQYF. CDR3 nucleotide sequence: TGTGCCAGCTCACCCCCCAGTTTCCAAGAGACCCAGTACTTC.

The gene calls are TRBV7-3 and TRBJ2-2; D uncertain. This CDR3 has 12 amino acids. CDR1 and CDR2 from the germline V gene are SGHTA and FQGTGA. Trimming pared 6 bases from V and 7 bases from J, leaving 9 bases between. The CDR3 DNA follows: TGTGCCAGCAGACGCGACGTCGGGGAGCTGTTTTTT. Translation: CASRRDVGELFF.

The chain uses TRBV12-3 or TRBV12-4 and TRBJ1-2, with no clear D. V was clipped by 6 bases and J by 8 bases, with 10 bases between them. The CDR3 sequence is 11 residues long. The chain's CDR3 is CASRAREGYTF. CDR3 coding DNA: TGTGCCAGCAGGGCCCGGGAGGGCTACACCTTC.

The CDR3 DNA is TGTGCCAGCAGGACCTGGCAGCCTAACTATGGCTACACCTTC. It encodes CASRTWQPNYGYTF. The chain has TRBV5-8 and TRBJ1-2; D unclear. This CDR3 comprises 14 residues. The V and J ends lost 5 bases and 0 bases respectively, with 11 bases between them. CDR1 and CDR2 from the germline V gene are SGHTS and YDEGEE.

The V and J genes are TRBV7-2 and TRBJ2-2, with D possibly being TRBD1 or TRBD2 (5 bases each). Trimming took 5 bases from V and 5 from J, leaving 15 bases between them. The CDR3 runs to 15 residues. The germline gives CDR1 SGHTA, CDR2 FQGNSA. CDR3 nucleotide sequence: TGTGCCAGCAGCGCTCCGGGACGGAGAACCGGGGAGCTGTTTTTT. It specifies CASSAPGRRTGELFF.

The rearrangement links TRBV7-9 to TRBJ2-5; 9 nucleotides match TRBD1. Germline V gene data show CDR1 as SEHNR and CDR2 as FQNEAQ (reference sequence). V lost 7 bases and J lost 4; bases outside the gene matches: 10. The CDR3 totals 15 residues. The CDR3 DNA sequence: TGTGCCAGCAACTTGGTCCGGGACAGGGCAGAGACCCAGTACTTC. Its translation: CASNLVRDRAETQYF. The variable domain in full, with the rest retrieved from reference TRBV7-9 and TRBJ2-5, is DTGVSQNPRHKITKRGQNVTFRCDPISEHNRLYWYRQTLGQGPEFLTYFQNEAQLEKSRLLSDRFSAERPKGSFSTLEIQRTEQGDSAMYLCASNLVRDRAETQYFGPGTRLLVL.

This clone was detected only a few times. The chain carries TRBV12-5 and TRBJ2-1; TRBD2 agrees at 14 bases. Trimming at V came to 6 bases and at J to 5 bases, leaving 9 bases not matched to a gene. The CDR3 covers 17 residues. CDR1 and CDR2 from the germline V gene are LGHNT and FRNRAP. This chain's CDR3 is CASGLRLAGGPDNEQFF. Written as DNA, the CDR3 is TGTGCTAGTGGACTTCGACTAGCGGGAGGGCCCGACAATGAGCAGTTCTTC.

The chain combines TRBV7-8 with TRBJ2-3, with 7 bases matching TRBD2. The junction had 5 bases not matched to a gene; V was cut back by 4 bases and J by 4 bases. Germline V lookup: CDR1 SGHVS, CDR2 FQNEAQ. The CDR3 spans 14 residues. CDR3 in DNA: TGTGCCAGCAGCTCTTGGGGGGGTGCAGATACGCAGTATTTT. Protein: CASSSWGGADTQYF.

The chain links TRBV13 to TRBJ1-5; tentative D call: TRBD1 (5 bases). Germline V gives CDR1 PRHDT, CDR2 FYEKMQ (reference sequence). This CDR3 comprises 15 residues. The V gene lost 2 bases and the J gene lost 1 base, with 9 bases spanning the gap. Written as DNA, the CDR3 is TGTGCCAGCAGCTTATCCCGGGGGAGCAATCAGCCCCAGCATTTT. Its translation: CASSLSRGSNQPQHF.

The V gene is TRBV5-1, the J gene TRBJ2-3; 12 bases align to TRBD2. Germline V CDR1 and CDR2: SGHRS, YFSETQ. J lost 4 bases, V lost 4 bases, and 7 bases had no gene match. This CDR3 has 16 amino acids. CDR3 sequence: CASSPPASGGADTQYF. CDR3 in DNA: TGCGCCAGCAGCCCGCCCGCTAGCGGGGGGGCAGATACGCAGTATTTT.